This TCR beta chain derives from a study of blood T cell repertoires in COVID-19. Study overall: Samples of COVID-19 (acute and convalescent) were obtained from the United States, Italy and Spain.

This study enrolled people aged roughly 18 to 100 from around 25 US geographic areas. The protocol was immunoSEQ multiplex PCR, while the TCRdb copy is restricted to in-frame clones and leaves out a portion. The top ten clones hold 3% to 4.5% of a sample with more than 120,000 clones, approximately 84% of them seen once. This clone has a count of ten or more. Germline CDR1 reads WNHNN; CDR2 reads SYGVQD (reference sequence). The CDR3 extends over 12 amino acids. Trimming pared 5 bases from V and 6 bases from J, leaving 11 bases between. This TCR was sampled from a man aged 45-65 years in a cohort exposed to, infected with or recovered from COVID-19 (not recorded which). Specimen: PBMCs or T cells enriched from blood (not recorded which). This chain uses TRBV10-1 with TRBJ2-7; tentative D call: TRBD1 (6 bases). As DNA, the CDR3 is TGCGCCAGCAGTTTCACAGGGAGCGAGCAGTACTTC. This sequence encodes CASSFTGSEQYF.